The entry that follows covers one T cell receptor (beta chain) sequence. This receptor's antigen is unknown. Base qualities are not provided; no much larger clone lies one nucleotide away. This specimen belongs to a study of blood T cell repertoires in COVID-19 (dated by TCRdb to about 2020). For the wider study: The collaborator samples originated in the United States, Italy and Spain and spanned the acute and convalescent phases of COVID-19. The prospective study material was composed of cDNA or gDNA derived from T cells, B-cell-depleted T cells, or PBMCs. The dataset comprised deeply sampled blood TCRbeta repertoires from subjects exposed to, actively infected with, or recovered from COVID-19. A freely available public database, intended as a resource for researchers studying the immune response to SARS-CoV-2, is where the repertoires were released. Samples were obtained from the ongoing ImmuneRACE study (first 160 participants) and from 950 to 1,500 subjects provided by 6 global collaborators. Sample metadata almost always included a de-identified subject ID, COVID-19 status, age in years and sex. HLA class I and class II types, where available, came from metadata supplied by the sample provider rather than from assay-based typing.

The study at large found these results: How much clinical and demographic metadata was included differed by source and by participant, and the metadata was provided uncurated.

TCRbeta CDR3 regions were amplified from genomic DNA by means of the immunoSEQ Assay, a bias-controlled multiplex PCR. The paper's processing steps were these. The number of nucleated cells in each sample was estimated from the amplification of reference gene primers within the assay. To quantify the absolute abundance of each unique TCRbeta CDR3 rearrangement, sequence reads were collapsed and filtered. For each sample, productive Simpson clonality was calculated as the square root of Simpson's diversity index across productive rearrangements. TCRdb re-hosts the immuneACCESS table, in-frame sequences only. Its copies lack some clones; in the studies checked, an unresolved V gene accounts for under half of them, and the cause for the rest is not known. Clone size and the V and J calls come from that table; the DNA yielded D and trimming. The sample has 150,000 to 200,000 clones on record, 85% to 90% of them singletons. The biggest ten clones account for just under 0.9% of the sample.

Samples from volunteer blood donors who had recovered from COVID-19 were contributed by a second Seattle source. Whole blood was collected in K2EDTA tubes by collaborating institutions according to the institutions' own protocols. For TCRbeta analysis, collaborators shipped samples in one of three forms: frozen whole blood, isolated PBMCs, or DNA extracted from either of those sample types. The TCR originated in a woman under 30 who had recovered from COVID-19. Sequencing was performed on peripheral blood.

The DNA sequence follows: TGCGCCAGCAGTTACAGTCAAGAGACCCAGTACTTC. It specifies CASSYSQETQYF. Recombination joined TRBV5-1 with TRBJ2-5; the D segment cannot be called with confidence. V was cut back by 5 bases and J by 2 bases, leaving a gap of 7 bases between them. The germline V gene supplies CDR1 SGHRS and CDR2 YFSETQ. The CDR3, cysteine through phenylalanine, is 12 amino acids long. This entry keeps only the CDR3 DNA: 36 bases, framed from base 1.